The sequence of this T cell receptor (beta chain) was determined in a study of cytomegalovirus exposure and HLA in healthy donors. Study as a whole: Tens of millions of unique TCRs from HLA-typed donors were held in an early release of data.

Losses at the gene ends were 5 bases for V and 9 bases for J; bases not matched to a gene: 18. In germline, CDR1 is SEHNR, CDR2 FQNEAQ (reference sequence). The CDR3 has 18 amino acids. Primers for the PCR totalled 60 Vbeta and 13 Jbeta. Clones were sequenced by immunoSEQ multiplex PCR, and TCRdb holds only the in-frame ones, with some missing. The sample has over 45,000 clones. The rearrangement links TRBV7-9 to TRBJ2-1; 11 bases line up with TRBD1. Sequenced sample: PBMCs. This receptor was identified in a woman in her thirties or forties in good health and CMV-seronegative. CDR3 nucleotides: TGTGCCAGCAGCCGAGCGGGCTACGGGGACAGGGGGTCTAGTGAGCAGTTCTTC. Its protein is CASSRAGYGDRGSSEQFF.